This TCR beta chain was recorded in a study of blood T cell repertoires in COVID-19 (dated by TCRdb to the early 2020s). With respect to the entire study: Samples from collaborators originated in the United States, Italy and Spain and spanned both the acute and convalescent phases of COVID-19. The prospective study material was composed of cDNA or gDNA derived from T cells, B-cell-depleted T cells, or PBMCs. Subjects who had been exposed to COVID-19, were actively infected with it, or had recovered from it provided the deeply sampled blood TCRbeta repertoires that made up the dataset. A freely available public database, intended as a resource for researchers studying the immune response to SARS-CoV-2, is where the repertoires were released. The samples were drawn from two sources: the first 160 participants of the ongoing ImmuneRACE study, and 1,000 to 1,500 subjects contributed by 6 global collaborators. The sample metadata nearly always contained a de-identified subject ID, COVID-19 status, age in years and sex. Where available, HLA class I and class II types were taken from metadata supplied by the sample provider and were not determined by assay-based typing. Overall study outcomes, separate from this receptor: The quantity of clinical and demographic metadata differed by source and by participant and was supplied without curation.

From a lookup of the germline V gene, CDR1 and CDR2 are SGHVS and FQNEAQ. The CDR3 sequence holds 15 residues, the cysteine and phenylalanine included. The entry retains the CDR3 DNA only, 45 bases that are in frame from base 1. Compared with germline, V lacks 8 bases and J lacks 2 bases; bases without a gene match: 7. TCRbeta CDR3 regions were amplified from genomic DNA using the immunoSEQ Assay, a bias-controlled multiplex PCR. The paper's processing steps were these. Within the assay, amplification of reference gene primers was used to estimate how many nucleated cells each sample contained. To quantify the absolute abundance of each unique TCRbeta CDR3 rearrangement, sequence reads were collapsed and filtered. For each sample, productive Simpson clonality was calculated by taking the square root of Simpson's diversity index across productive rearrangements. The clones in this table, taken by TCRdb from immuneACCESS, are in-frame only. Not every clone is retained; where verified, under half of the shortfall comes from an unresolved V gene, and the cause of the rest is unknown. The V and J calls and clone size are taken from that table; D and trimming were inferred from the DNA. Within this sample are 390,000 or so clones, with over 80% of them counted one time only. About 4.9% of the sample comes from the top ten.

Remarks on this clone: No antigen is known for it. It has no much larger one-base neighbor in the sample; base qualities were not kept.

In the prospective study, participants were 18 to 89 years old, resided in 25 or so geographic areas of the United States, and were enrolled through a virtual design. Cohort assignment in the prospective study relied on participant-reported clinical history from a screening survey and a study questionnaire. ImmuneRACE Cohort 3 recovered participants were defined by two consecutive negative NP/OP PCR tests, healthcare professional clearance, or symptom resolution. In the prospective study, whole blood, serum and a nasopharyngeal or oropharyngeal swab were collected from each participant by mobile phlebotomists. Additional blood draws and questionnaires over an approximately two-month period could optionally be provided by prospective study participants. Before DNA extraction, blood samples from the prospective study were shipped at room temperature or frozen.

This TCR derives from a woman in her forties or fifties who had recovered from COVID-19. This receptor chain uses TRBV7-8 and TRBJ2-5; a stretch of 11 junction bases matches TRBD1. The sample consisted of PBMCs or T cells enriched from blood (not recorded which). The CDR3 here reads CASHSGQGEQETQYF. The nucleotides read TGTGCCAGCCACTCGGGACAGGGGGAACAAGAGACCCAGTACTTC.